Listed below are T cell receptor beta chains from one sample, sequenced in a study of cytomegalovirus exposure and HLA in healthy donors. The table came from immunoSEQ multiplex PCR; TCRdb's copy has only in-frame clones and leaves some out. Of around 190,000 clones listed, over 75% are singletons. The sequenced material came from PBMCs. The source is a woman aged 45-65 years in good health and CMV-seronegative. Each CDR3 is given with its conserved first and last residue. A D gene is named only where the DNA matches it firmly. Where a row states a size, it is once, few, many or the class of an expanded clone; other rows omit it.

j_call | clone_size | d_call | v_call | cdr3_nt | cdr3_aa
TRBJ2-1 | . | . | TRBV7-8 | TGTGCCAGCACCCCCGGAGAGCGGCCCTACAATGAGCAGTTCTTC | CASTPGERPYNEQFF
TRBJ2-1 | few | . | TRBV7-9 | TGTGCCAGCAGCGGTACAGGATATGAGCAGTTCTTC | CASSGTGYEQFF
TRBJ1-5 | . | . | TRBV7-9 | TGTTCCAGCAGCATCTCGGGGGGCATGAGCAATCAGCCCCAGCATTTT | CSSSISGGMSNQPQHF
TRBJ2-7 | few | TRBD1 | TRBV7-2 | TGTGCCAGCAGCTTTAACTACAGGGGCGGCTACGAGCAGTACTTC | CASSFNYRGGYEQYF
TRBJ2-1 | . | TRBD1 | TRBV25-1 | TGTGCCACCATGTCACCCCCCCGGACAGGGAAACGCAATGAGCAGTTCTTC | CATMSPPRTGKRNEQFF
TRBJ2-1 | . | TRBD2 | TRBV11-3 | TGTGCCAGCAGCTTTGGAGGTAGCGGGAGAAACGATGAGCAGTTCTTC | CASSFGGSGRNDEQFF
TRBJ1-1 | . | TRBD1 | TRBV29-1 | TGCAGCGTTGAAGACAGGGGGCGGACTGAAGCTTTCTTT | CSVEDRGRTEAFF
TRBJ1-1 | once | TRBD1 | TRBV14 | TGTGCCAGCAGCGGAATCGAGGGGGCGATAAACACTGAAGCTTTCTTT | CASSGIEGAINTEAFF
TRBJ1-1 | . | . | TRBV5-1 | TGCGCCAGCAGCTCTCGCTTGGGGGCGCGAACTGAAGCTTTCTTT | CASSSRLGARTEAFF
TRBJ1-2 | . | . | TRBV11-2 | TGTGCCAGCAGCTTAAACAGGGACACCTATGGCTACACCTTC | CASSLNRDTYGYTF
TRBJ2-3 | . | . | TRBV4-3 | TGCGCCAGCAGCCAAGCCCTGGGACTCCCTTATAGAGATACGCAGTATTTT | CASSQALGLPYRDTQYF
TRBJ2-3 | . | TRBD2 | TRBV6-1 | TGTGCCAGCAGTGAAGATAGACTAGCGGGGCAAGATACGCAGTATTTT | CASSEDRLAGQDTQYF
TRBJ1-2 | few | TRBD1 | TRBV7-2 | TGTGCCAGCAGCAACGACAGGGTGGGTGAGAATGGCTACACCTTC | CASSNDRVGENGYTF
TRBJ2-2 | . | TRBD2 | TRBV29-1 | TGCAGCGTTCGGACTAGCGGAACGAAAACCGGGGAGCTGTTTTTT | CSVRTSGTKTGELFF
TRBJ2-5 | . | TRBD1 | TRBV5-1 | TGCGCCAGCAGCCAACAGGGGGACCCTTGGGAGACCCAGTACTTC | CASSQQGDPWETQYF
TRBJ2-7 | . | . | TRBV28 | TGTGCCAGCAGTTTTAGCGTGGGGGCGCATTACGAGCAGTACTTC | CASSFSVGAHYEQYF
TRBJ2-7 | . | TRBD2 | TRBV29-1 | TGCAGCGCCCTTTACGGGGGGGCCTCCTACGAGCAGTACTTC | CSALYGGASYEQYF
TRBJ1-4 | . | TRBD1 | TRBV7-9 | TGTGCCAGCAGCCGTATGACAGGGAACGAAAAACTGTTTTTT | CASSRMTGNEKLFF
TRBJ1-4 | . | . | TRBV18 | TGTGCCAGCTCACCAGGTCGGACTAATGAAAAACTGTTTTTT | CASSPGRTNEKLFF
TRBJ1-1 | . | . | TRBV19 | TGTGCCAGTAGTATAGGGAGGAGGTTATCGTACACTGAAGCTTTCTTT | CASSIGRRLSYTEAFF
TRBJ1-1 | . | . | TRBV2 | TGTGCCAGCAGTGGGGGGGGCACTGAAGCTTTCTTT | CASSGGGTEAFF
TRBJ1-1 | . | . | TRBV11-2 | TGTGCCAGCAGCTTTAACAGGGTCATGAACACTGAAGCTTTCTTT | CASSFNRVMNTEAFF
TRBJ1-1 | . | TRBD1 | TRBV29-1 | TGCAGCGTTGAAAGTGGGGGGACAGGGACCGCTGAAGCTTTCTTT | CSVESGGTGTAEAFF
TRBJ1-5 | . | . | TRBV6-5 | TGTGCCAGCAGTTACGGCGGGGGCAATCAGCCCCAGCATTTT | CASSYGGGNQPQHF
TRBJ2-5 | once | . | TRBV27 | TGTGCCAGCAGTCTAATGGCCCAAGGGGCCCAGTACTTC | CASSLMAQGAQYF
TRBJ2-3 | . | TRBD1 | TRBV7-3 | TGTGCCAGCAGCTCGGGACAGGGTGGCACAGATACGCAGTATTTT | CASSSGQGGTDTQYF
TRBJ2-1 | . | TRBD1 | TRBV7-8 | TGTGCCAGCAGCTTAACCCCGGACAGGGGGGGTATCGGTGAGCAGTTCTTC | CASSLTPDRGGIGEQFF
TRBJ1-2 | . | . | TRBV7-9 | TGTTCCAGCAGCTTAGACAGCAATGGCTACACCTTC | CSSSLDSNGYTF
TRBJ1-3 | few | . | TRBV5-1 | TGCGCCAGCAGCGGTATGAGTGGAAACACCATATATTTT | CASSGMSGNTIYF
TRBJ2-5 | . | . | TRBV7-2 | TGTGCCAGCAGCTTAGGGACTATTCGGGAGACCCAGTACTTC | CASSLGTIRETQYF
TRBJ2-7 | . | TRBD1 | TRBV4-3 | TGCGCCAGCAGCCAGCGACAGGGGGCCCACGAGCAGTACTTC | CASSQRQGAHEQYF
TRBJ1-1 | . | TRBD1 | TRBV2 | TGTGCCAGCAGGCAGACAGGGAGGAACACTGAAGCTTTCTTT | CASRQTGRNTEAFF